Detailed here is one T cell receptor beta chain. Which antigen it targets is not known. No base-level quality is on record; no much larger clone is a single base apart. The library was generated by the immunoSEQ multiplex PCR assay. The source study handled its data this way. A statistical classification framework was developed to diagnose cytomegalovirus status using the catalog of TCR beta chain sequences. TCRdb's version of the immuneACCESS table is confined to in-frame rearrangements and falls short of the full clone set. An unresolved V gene accounts for under half of the shortfall where checked; the remainder is of unknown origin. V and J calls and clone size are those listed in that table; D and trimming were worked out from the DNA. A total of about 64,000 clones appear in this sample, roughly 95% of them only once. The biggest ten clones account for under 6.5% of the sample. The sample belongs to a study of cytomegalovirus exposure and HLA in healthy donors (TCRdb year 2017). The study in broad terms: The 650 to 750 repertoires of the first cohort and the roughly 120 validation repertoires were produced on the same platform, according to a later analysis. The study aimed to test whether cataloging public T cell receptors could reveal signatures of past pathogen exposure. Besides the first cohort of roughly 640 subjects, a separate validation cohort made up of 90 to 150 different subjects was used. High-throughput TCR immunosequencing, statistical association of individual TCRs with disease status, and machine learning were combined to predict cytomegalovirus infection status.

The donors were included in the validation cohort of 120 subjects, a group kept apart from the 666-subject first cohort. The investigation overall reported the following: A later analysis found that TCRs clustered in the first cohort also tended to co-occur in the roughly 120 validation repertoires, with 94% of cluster scores above 0. According to the authors, the approach could potentially be generalized to other disease states and immunological phenotypes. A later analysis lacked HLA typing for the validation cohort, so it scored co-occurrence in that cohort across all 130 or so repertoires. A total of about 150 TCR beta chains were listed by the study as associated with cytomegalovirus. Most TCR sequences were seen in very few donors, while some public TCRs were found in many individuals. In vitro tests confirmed that three of the cytomegalovirus-associated TCR beta chains recognize cytomegalovirus antigens. The classifier was reported to diagnose cytomegalovirus status with high specificity and sensitivity in both the original cohort and the validation cohort.

The CDR3 runs 14 residues from the cysteine to the phenylalanine. Of the read, only the CDR3 DNA is kept; its 42 bases are in frame from base 1. Ends trimmed: V by 6 bases, J by 10 bases; bases unmatched to a gene: 10. The germline V gene encodes CDR1 MDHEN and CDR2 SYDVKM. Sequencing was performed on PBMCs. This sequence was found in a woman aged 18-29 years in good health and CMV-seropositive. The chain is assembled from TRBV28 and TRBJ2-1; a stretch of 9 junction bases matches TRBD2. The nucleotide sequence is given as TGTGCCAGCAGCCCTGGGACTAGCTGGGGGGAGCAGTTCTTC. Its translation reads: CASSPGTSWGEQFF. Here the CDR3 is joined to the reference TRBV28 and TRBJ2-1 genes, and the full variable domain is: DVKVTQSSRYLVKRTGEKVFLECVQDMDHENMFWYRQDPGLGLRLIYFSYDVKMKEKGDIPEGYSVSREKKERFSLILESASTNQTSMYLCASSPGTSWGEQFFGPGTRLTVL.